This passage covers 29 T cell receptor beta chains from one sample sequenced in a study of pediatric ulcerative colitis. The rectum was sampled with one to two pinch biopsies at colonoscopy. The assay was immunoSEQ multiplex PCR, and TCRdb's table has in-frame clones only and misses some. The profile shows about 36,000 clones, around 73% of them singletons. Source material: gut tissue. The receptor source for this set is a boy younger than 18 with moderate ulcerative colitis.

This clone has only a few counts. CDR3 region: CAISDTYNEQFF. The CDR3 coding sequence is TGTGCCATCAGTGACACCTACAATGAGCAGTTCTTC. This chain uses TRBV10-3 with TRBJ2-1, with D hard to call. The germline CDR1 and CDR2 sequences are ENHRY and SYGVKD. CDR3 length: 12 amino acids. The V and J ends lost 3 bases and 2 bases respectively, with 2 bases between them.

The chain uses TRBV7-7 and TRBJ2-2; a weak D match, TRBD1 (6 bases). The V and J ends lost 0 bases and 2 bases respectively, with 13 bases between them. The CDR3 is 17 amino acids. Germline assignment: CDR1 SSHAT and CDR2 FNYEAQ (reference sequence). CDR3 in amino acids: CASSLAAGAVNTGELFF. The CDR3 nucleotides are TGTGCCAGCAGCTTAGCCGCAGGGGCGGTTAACACCGGGGAGCTGTTTTTT. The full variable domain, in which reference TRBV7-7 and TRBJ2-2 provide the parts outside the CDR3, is GAGVSQSPRYKVTKRGQDVTLRCDPISSHATLYWYQQALGQGPEFLTYFNYEAQPDKSGLPSDRFSAERPEGSISTLTIQRTEQRDSAMYRCASSLAAGAVNTGELFFGEGSRLTVL.

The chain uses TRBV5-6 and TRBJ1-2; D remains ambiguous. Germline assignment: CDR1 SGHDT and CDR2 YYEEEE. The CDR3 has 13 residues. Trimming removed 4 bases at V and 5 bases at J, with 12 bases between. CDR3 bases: TGTGCCAGCAGCAGTCAGAGGATTTATGGCTACACCTTC. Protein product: CASSSQRIYGYTF.

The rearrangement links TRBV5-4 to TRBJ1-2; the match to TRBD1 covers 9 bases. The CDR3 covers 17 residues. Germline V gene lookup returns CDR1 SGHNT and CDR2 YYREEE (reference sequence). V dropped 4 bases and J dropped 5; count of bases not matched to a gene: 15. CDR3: CASSLAPSGQGGYGYTF. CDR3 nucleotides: TGTGCCAGCAGCCTCGCCCCATCGGGACAGGGAGGGTATGGCTACACCTTC.

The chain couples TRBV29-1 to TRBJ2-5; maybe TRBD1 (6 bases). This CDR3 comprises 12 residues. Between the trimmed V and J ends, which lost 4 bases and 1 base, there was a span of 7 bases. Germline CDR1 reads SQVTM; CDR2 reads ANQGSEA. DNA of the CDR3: TGCAGCGTTGCGGACAGCCAAGAGACCCAGTACTTC. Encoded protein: CSVADSQETQYF.

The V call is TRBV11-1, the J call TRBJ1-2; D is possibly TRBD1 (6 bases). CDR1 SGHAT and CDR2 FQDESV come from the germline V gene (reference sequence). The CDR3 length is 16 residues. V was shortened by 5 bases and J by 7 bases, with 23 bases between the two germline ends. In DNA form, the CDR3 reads TGTGCCAGCAGCGTTTCGGGAAATCAGGGGCAGTCTGGCTACACCTTC. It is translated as CASSVSGNQGQSGYTF. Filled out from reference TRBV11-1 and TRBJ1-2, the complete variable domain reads EAEVAQSPRYKITEKSQAVAFWCDPISGHATLYWYRQILGQGPELLVQFQDESVVDDSQLPKDRFSAERLKGVDSTLKIQPAELGDSAMYLCASSVSGNQGQSGYTFGSGTRLTVV.

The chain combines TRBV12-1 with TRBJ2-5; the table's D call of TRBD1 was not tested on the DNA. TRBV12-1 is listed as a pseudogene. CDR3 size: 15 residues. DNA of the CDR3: TGTGCCAGCAGCCGCGACGACAGGGTTGGAGAGACCCAGTACTTC. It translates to CASSRDDRVGETQYF.

The CDR3 bases are TGTGCCAGCAGCTTTCACGGTAATGCCTACGAGCAGTACTTC. This codes for CASSFHGNAYEQYF. This sequence joins TRBV7-2 and TRBJ2-7; D unresolved. In germline, CDR1 is SGHTA, CDR2 FQGNSA. CDR3 size: 14 residues. V lost 3 bases, J lost 2 bases, and 11 bases lay in between.

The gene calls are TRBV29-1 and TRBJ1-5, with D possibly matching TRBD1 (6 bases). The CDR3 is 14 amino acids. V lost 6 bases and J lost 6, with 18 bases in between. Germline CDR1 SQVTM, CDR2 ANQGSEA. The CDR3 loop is CSVLTGSVSQPQHF. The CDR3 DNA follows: TGCAGCGTCCTGACAGGCTCGGTGTCTCAGCCCCAGCATTTT.

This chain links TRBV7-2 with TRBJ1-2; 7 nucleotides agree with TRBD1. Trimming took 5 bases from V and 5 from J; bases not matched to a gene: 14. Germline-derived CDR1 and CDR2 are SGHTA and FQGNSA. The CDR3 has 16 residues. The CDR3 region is CASSTEGQSGWYGYTF. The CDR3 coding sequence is TGTGCCAGCAGCACCGAGGGACAGTCAGGCTGGTATGGCTACACCTTC.

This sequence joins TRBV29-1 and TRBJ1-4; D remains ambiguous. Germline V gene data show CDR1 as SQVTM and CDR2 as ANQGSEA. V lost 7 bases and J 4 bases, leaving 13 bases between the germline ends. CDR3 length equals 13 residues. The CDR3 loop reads CSGLISGNEKLFF. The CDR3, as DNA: TGCAGCGGCCTGATTAGTGGTAATGAAAAACTGTTTTTT.

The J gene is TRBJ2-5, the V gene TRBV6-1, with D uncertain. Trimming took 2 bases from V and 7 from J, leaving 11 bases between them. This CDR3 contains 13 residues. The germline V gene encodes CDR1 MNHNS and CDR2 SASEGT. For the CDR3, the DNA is TGTGCCAGCAGTGAACTTGTAGCCGGGACCCAGTACTTC. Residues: CASSELVAGTQYF.

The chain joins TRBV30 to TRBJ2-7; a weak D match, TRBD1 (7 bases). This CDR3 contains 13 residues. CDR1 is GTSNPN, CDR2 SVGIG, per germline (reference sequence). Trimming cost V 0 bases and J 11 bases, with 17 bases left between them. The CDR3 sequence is CAWSVQGGSGEYF. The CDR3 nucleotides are TGTGCCTGGAGTGTACAAGGGGGCTCGGGGGAGTACTTC.

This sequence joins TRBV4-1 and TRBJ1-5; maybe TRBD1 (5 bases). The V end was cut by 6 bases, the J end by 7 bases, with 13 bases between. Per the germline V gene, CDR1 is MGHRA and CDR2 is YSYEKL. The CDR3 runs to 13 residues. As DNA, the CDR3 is TGCGCCAGCAGGTTCAGGGTTTACCAGCCCCAGCATTTT. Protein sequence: CASRFRVYQPQHF.

The CDR3 region is CASTGPRGLQYF. DNA for the CDR3: TGTGCCAGCACCGGCCCCAGGGGCCTACAGTACTTC. V is TRBV28 and J is TRBJ2-4; D is perhaps TRBD1 (6 bases). Germline CDR1 reads MDHEN; CDR2 reads SYDVKM. CDR3 length: 12 residues. The V gene lost 7 bases and the J gene lost 13 bases, with 17 bases spanning the gap.

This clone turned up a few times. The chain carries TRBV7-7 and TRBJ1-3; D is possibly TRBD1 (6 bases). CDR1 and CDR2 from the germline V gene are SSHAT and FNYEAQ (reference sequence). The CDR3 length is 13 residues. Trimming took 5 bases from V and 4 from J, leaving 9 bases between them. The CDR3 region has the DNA TGTGCCAGCAGCGCAGGGGAAGGAAACACCATATATTTT. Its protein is CASSAGEGNTIYF.

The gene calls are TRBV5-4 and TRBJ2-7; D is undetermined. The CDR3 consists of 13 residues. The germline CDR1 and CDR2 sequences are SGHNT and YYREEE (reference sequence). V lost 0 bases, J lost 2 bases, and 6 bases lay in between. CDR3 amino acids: CASSLAMTYEQYF. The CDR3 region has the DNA TGTGCCAGCAGCTTGGCGATGACCTACGAGCAGTACTTC.

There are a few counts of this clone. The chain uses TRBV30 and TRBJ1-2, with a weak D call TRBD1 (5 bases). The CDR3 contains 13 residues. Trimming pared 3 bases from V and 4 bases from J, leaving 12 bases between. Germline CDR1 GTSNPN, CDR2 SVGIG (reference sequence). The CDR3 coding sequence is TGTGCCTGGAGGGGGCAGGGAGGCTATGGCTACACCTTC. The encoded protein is CAWRGQGGYGYTF.

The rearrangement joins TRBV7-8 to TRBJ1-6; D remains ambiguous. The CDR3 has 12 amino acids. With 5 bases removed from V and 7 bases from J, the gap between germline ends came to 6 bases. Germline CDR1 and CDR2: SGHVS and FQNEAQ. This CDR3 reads CASSGRNSPLHF. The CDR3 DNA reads TGTGCCAGCAGCGGAAGAAATTCACCCCTCCACTTT.

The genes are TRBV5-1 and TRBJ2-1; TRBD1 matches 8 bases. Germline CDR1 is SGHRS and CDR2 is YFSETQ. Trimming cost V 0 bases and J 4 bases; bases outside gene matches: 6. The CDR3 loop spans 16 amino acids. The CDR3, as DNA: TGCGCCAGCAGCTTGGGTCCCGGGACAGGTTACAATGAGCAGTTCTTC. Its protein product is CASSLGPGTGYNEQFF.

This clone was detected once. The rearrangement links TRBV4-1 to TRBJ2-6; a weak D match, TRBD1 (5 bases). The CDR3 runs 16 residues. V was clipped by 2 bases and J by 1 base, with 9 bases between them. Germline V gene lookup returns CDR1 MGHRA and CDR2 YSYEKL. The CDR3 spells CASSQPNRSGANVLTF. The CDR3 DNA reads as TGCGCCAGCAGCCAACCTAACAGGTCTGGGGCCAACGTCCTGACTTTC.

The CDR3 sequence is CASSINLDTQYF. In nucleotides, the CDR3 is TGTGCCAGCAGCATCAACTTGGATACGCAGTATTTT. The chain is built from TRBV7-2 and TRBJ2-3; D is undetermined. The germline CDR1 and CDR2 sequences are SGHTA and FQGNSA. The CDR3 loop spans 12 amino acids. Between the trimmed V and J ends, which lost 5 bases and 6 bases, there was a span of 9 bases.

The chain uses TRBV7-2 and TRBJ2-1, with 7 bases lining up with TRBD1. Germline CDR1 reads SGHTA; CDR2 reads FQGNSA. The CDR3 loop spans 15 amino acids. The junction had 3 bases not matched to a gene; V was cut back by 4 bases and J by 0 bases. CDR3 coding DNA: TGTGCCAGCAGCTCTGGGACAGCCTCCTACAATGAGCAGTTCTTC. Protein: CASSSGTASYNEQFF.

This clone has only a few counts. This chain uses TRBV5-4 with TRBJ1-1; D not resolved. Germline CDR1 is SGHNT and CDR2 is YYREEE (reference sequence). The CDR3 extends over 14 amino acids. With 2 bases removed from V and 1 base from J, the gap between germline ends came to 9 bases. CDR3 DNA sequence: TGTGCCAGCAGCTTTATTGGCGCGAACACTGAAGCTTTCTTT. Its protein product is CASSFIGANTEAFF.

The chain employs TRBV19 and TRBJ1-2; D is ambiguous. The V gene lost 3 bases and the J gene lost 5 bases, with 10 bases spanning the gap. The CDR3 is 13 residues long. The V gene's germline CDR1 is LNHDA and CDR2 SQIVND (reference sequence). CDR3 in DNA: TGTGCCAGTAGTATGAGACAAGTATATGGCTACACCTTC. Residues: CASSMRQVYGYTF. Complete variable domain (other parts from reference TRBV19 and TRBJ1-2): DGGITQSPKYLFRKEGQNVTLSCEQNLNHDAMYWYRQDPGQGLRLIYYSQIVNDFQKGDIAEGYSVSREKKESFPLTVTSAQKNPTAFYLCASSMRQVYGYTFGSGTRLTVV.

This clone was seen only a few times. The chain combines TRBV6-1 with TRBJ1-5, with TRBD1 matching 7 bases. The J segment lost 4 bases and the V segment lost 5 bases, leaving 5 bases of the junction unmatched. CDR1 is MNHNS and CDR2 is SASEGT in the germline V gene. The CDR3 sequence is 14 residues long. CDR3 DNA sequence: TGTGCCAGCAGTTGGGACAGCTGGAATCAGCCCCAGCATTTT. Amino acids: CASSWDSWNQPQHF.

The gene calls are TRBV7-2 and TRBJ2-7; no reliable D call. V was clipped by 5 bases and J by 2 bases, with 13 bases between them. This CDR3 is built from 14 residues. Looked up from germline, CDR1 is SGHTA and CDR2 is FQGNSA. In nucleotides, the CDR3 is TGTGCCAGCAGCCGCAGAAGCCCGACCTACGAGCAGTACTTC. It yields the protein CASSRRSPTYEQYF.

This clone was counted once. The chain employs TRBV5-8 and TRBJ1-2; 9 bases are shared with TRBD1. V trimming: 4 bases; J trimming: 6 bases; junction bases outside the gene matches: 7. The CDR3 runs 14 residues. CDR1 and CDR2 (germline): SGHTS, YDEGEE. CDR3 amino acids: CASSLPGQGNGYTF. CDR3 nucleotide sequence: TGTGCCAGCAGCCTTCCGGGACAGGGAAATGGCTACACCTTC.

The CDR3 DNA is TGTGCCAGCAGCTTGGGGACAGTCGGCAATCAGCCCCAGCATTTT. It is translated as CASSLGTVGNQPQHF. This rearrangement joins TRBV7-9 to TRBJ1-5; 7 bases match TRBD1. V lost 3 bases and J lost 2; bases outside the gene matches: 4. Germline-derived CDR1 and CDR2 are SEHNR and FQNEAQ (reference sequence). This CDR3 region has 15 residues. Full variable domain (outside the CDR3, taken from reference TRBV7-9 and TRBJ1-5): DTGVSQNPRHKITKRGQNVTFRCDPISEHNRLYWYRQTLGQGPEFLTYFQNEAQLEKSRLLSDRFSAERPKGSFSTLEIQRTEQGDSAMYLCASSLGTVGNQPQHFGDGTRLSIL.